The present TCR beta chain was sequenced within a study of blood T cell repertoires in COVID-19. Whole-study context: COVID-19 samples, acute and convalescent, were from the United States, Italy and Spain.

Study processing details: The assay estimated nucleated cells by amplifying reference gene primers. Libraries were prepared by immunoSEQ multiplex PCR; TCRdb keeps only in-frame clonotypes and omits some of them. That table gives V, J and clone size, and the DNA gave D and trimming. The top ten clones hold approximately 3% of a sample with under 65,000 clones, 85% to 95% of them seen once. V lost 5 bases, J lost 13 bases, and 12 bases lay in between. Germline V gives CDR1 MNHEY, CDR2 SVGAGI. The CDR3 runs to 12 residues. This sequence originates from a man in his fifties or sixties with acute or convalescent COVID-19. V gene TRBV6-5 combines with J gene TRBJ1-6, with D uncertain. The specimen sequenced was peripheral blood. CDR3 sequence (DNA): TGTGCCAGCAGTCGTCCTCGAAGCCCCCTCCACTTT. It is translated as CASSRPRSPLHF.